Detailed here is one TCR beta chain. The study pooled second doses at about 4 or about 12 weeks. The record originates from a study of T cell responses to AZD1222 COVID-19 vaccine. Method: immunoSEQ multiplex PCR; TCRdb's copy keeps in-frame clones and lacks some. The sample has around 99,000 clones, approximately 90% seen once. Per germline, CDR1 SGHDT and CDR2 YYEEEE. The CDR3 is made up of 14 amino acids. V shed 4 bases and J shed 0 bases, with 10 bases lying between them. Sequencing was performed on peripheral blood, taken 28 days after the second AZD1222 dose. The receptor's source is an adult who received the AZD1222 COVID-19 vaccine. The rearrangement uses TRBV5-6 and TRBJ2-5; D call uncertain. The CDR3 protein is CASSPIGNQETQYF. As DNA, the CDR3 is TGTGCCAGCAGCCCCATCGGCAACCAAGAGACCCAGTACTTC.